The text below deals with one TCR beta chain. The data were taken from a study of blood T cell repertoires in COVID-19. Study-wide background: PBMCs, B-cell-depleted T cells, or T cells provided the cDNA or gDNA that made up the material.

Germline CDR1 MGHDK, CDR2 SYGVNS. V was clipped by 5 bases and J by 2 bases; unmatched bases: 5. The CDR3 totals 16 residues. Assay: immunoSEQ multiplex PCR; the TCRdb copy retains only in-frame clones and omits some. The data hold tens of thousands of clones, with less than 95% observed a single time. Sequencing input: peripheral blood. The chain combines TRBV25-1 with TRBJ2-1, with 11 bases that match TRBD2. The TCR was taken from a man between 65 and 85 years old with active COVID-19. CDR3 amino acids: CASSKLAGGPYNEQFF. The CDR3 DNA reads TGTGCCAGCAGTAAATTAGCGGGGGGGCCCTACAATGAGCAGTTCTTC. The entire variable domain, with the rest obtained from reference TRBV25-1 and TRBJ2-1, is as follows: EADIYQTPRYLVIGTGKKITLECSQTMGHDKMYWYQQDPGMELHLIHYSYGVNSTEKGDLSSESTVSRIRTEHFPLTLESARPSHTSQYLCASSKLAGGPYNEQFFGPGTRLTVL.